The entry below gives a single T cell receptor beta chain sequence along with its context. There is no known antigen for this receptor. Base qualities were left out, and no much larger clone turns up one base away. The germline V gene yields MDHEN for CDR1 and SYDVKM for CDR2. The germline V and J ends show losses of 8 bases and 4 bases respectively, and no gene match explains 9 bases of the junction. The CDR3 measures 14 amino acids from cysteine to phenylalanine. The only DNA kept is the CDR3, 42 bases in frame from the first base. Collaborating institutions collected whole blood in K2EDTA tubes following their own protocols. For TCRbeta analysis, collaborator samples were shipped as frozen whole blood, as isolated PBMCs, or as DNA extracted from either sample type. The data stem from a study of blood T cell repertoires in COVID-19 (dated by TCRdb to the early 2020s). As for the study more broadly: Samples covering the acute and convalescent phases of COVID-19 were provided by collaborators in the United States, Italy and Spain. The material from the prospective study consisted of cDNA or gDNA derived from T cells, B-cell-depleted T cells, or PBMCs. Deeply sampled blood TCRbeta repertoires from subjects exposed to, actively infected with, or recovered from COVID-19 were included in the dataset. The repertoires were released in a freely available public database meant as a resource for research on the immune response to SARS-CoV-2. The samples were drawn from the first 160 participants of the ongoing ImmuneRACE study and from more than 1,000 subjects provided by 6 global collaborators. The sample metadata nearly always contained a de-identified subject ID, COVID-19 status, age in years and sex. Where available, HLA class I and class II types were taken from metadata supplied by the sample provider and were not determined by assay-based typing.

Beyond this particular receptor, the publication reports: The amount of clinical and demographic metadata varied by source and participant and was provided uncurated.

TCRbeta CDR3 regions were amplified from genomic DNA using the immunoSEQ Assay, a bias-controlled multiplex PCR. The study's processing was this. Nucleated cell counts per sample were estimated from amplification of reference gene primers within the assay. Sequence reads were collapsed and filtered to measure the absolute abundance of every unique TCRbeta CDR3 rearrangement. For each sample, productive Simpson clonality was calculated as the square root of Simpson's diversity index over productive rearrangements. TCRdb carries this immuneACCESS record with in-frame sequences only. Its versions omit some clonotypes, under half of them owing to an unresolved V gene in the studies checked, with the rest unexplained. Clone size and the V and J calls come from that table; the DNA yielded D and trimming. The sample records approximately 170,000 clones, approximately 79% of which are singletons. The ten largest make up over 10% of the sample.

The chain was built from TRBV28 and TRBJ2-5; 8 of the junction bases match TRBD2. Sequencing was carried out using peripheral blood. The TCR comes from a woman in her 50s with acute or convalescent COVID-19. The CDR3 corresponds to CASVTPGGGETQYF. The DNA reads as follows: TGTGCCAGCGTCACTCCGGGGGGGGGAGAGACCCAGTACTTC.